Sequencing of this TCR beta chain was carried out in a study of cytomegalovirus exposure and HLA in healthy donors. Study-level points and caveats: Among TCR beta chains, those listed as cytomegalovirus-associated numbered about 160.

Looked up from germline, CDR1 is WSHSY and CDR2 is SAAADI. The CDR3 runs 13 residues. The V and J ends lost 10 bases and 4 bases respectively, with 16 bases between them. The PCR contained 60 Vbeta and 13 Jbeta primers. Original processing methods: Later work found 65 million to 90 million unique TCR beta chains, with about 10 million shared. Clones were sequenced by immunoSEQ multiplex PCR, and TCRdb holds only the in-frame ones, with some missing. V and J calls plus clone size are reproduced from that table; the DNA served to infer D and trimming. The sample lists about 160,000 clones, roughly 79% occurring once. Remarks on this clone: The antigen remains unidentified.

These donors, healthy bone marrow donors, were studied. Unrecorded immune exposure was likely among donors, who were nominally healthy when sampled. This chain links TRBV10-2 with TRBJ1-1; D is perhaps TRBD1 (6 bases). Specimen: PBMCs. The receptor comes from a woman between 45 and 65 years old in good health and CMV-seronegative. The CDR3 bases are TGCGCCACCGGGATAGACAGGATCACTGAAGCTTTCTTT. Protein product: CATGIDRITEAFF.